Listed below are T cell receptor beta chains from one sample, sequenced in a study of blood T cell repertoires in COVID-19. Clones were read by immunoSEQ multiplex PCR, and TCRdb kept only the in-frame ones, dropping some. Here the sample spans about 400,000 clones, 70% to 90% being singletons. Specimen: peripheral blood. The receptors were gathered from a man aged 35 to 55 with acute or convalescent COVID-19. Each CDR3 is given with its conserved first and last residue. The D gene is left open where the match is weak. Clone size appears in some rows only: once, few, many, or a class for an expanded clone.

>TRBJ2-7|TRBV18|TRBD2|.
CASSPTSGGTYEQYF
TGTGCCAGCTCACCAACTAGCGGGGGGACCTACGAGCAGTACTTC
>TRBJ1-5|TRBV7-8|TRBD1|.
CASSLGTGESNQPQHF
TGTGCCAGCAGCTTAGGGACAGGGGAGTCCAATCAGCCCCAGCATTTT
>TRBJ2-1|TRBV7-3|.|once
CASSFLAGDYNEQFF
TGTGCCAGCAGCTTTCTCGCGGGTGACTACAATGAGCAGTTCTTC
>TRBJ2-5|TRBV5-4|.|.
CASSLAAASGAETQYF
TGTGCCAGCAGCTTGGCGGCCGCCTCTGGGGCAGAGACCCAGTACTTC
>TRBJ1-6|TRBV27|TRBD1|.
CASSGTGGASSPLHF
TGTGCCAGCAGTGGGACAGGGGGCGCCTCCTCACCCCTCCACTTT
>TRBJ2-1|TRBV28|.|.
CASLYNEQFF
TGTGCCAGCCTATACAATGAGCAGTTCTTC
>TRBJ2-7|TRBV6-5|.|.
CASSRQVPSSYEQYF
TGTGCCAGCAGTCGACAGGTGCCTAGCTCCTACGAGCAGTACTTC
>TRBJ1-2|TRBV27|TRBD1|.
CASSYYGTGPYGYTF
TGTGCCAGCAGTTATTACGGGACAGGTCCCTATGGCTACACCTTC
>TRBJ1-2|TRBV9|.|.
CASSVGRAGADGYTF
TGTGCCAGCAGCGTAGGACGGGCAGGGGCGGATGGCTACACCTTC
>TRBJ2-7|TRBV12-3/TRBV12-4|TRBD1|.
CASRGQWDEQYF
TGTGCCAGCAGGGGACAGTGGGACGAGCAGTACTTC
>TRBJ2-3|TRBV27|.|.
CASSTRTTTGTFTDTQYF
TGTGCCAGCAGCACGCGGACCACCACAGGGACGTTCACAGATACGCAGTATTTT
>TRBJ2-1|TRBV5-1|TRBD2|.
CASSLLREEWNEQFF
TGCGCCAGCAGCTTGTTGCGGGAGGAGTGGAATGAGCAGTTCTTC
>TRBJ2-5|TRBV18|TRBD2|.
CASSPERGGLGTQYF
TGTGCCAGCTCACCTGAGCGGGGGGGCCTCGGGACCCAGTACTTC
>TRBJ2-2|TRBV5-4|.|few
CASSPREAINTGELFF
TGTGCCAGCAGCCCTAGGGAGGCCATCAACACCGGGGAGCTGTTTTTT
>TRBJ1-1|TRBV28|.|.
CATWRQITMNTEAFF
TGTGCCACCTGGAGACAGATTACAATGAACACTGAAGCTTTCTTT
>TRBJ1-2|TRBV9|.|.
CASSVSNAVRYTF
TGTGCCAGCAGCGTGTCAAACGCGGTTCGCTACACCTTC
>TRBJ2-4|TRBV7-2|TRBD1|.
CASSLGQGVVKNIQYF
TGTGCCAGCAGCCTAGGACAGGGAGTTGTAAAAAACATTCAGTACTTC
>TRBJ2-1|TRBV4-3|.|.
CASSQGGSNNEQFF
TGCGCCAGCAGCCAAGGGGGCAGTAACAATGAGCAGTTCTTC
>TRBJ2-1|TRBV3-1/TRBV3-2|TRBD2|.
CASSQGLAGGRRRVHNEQFF
TGTGCCAGCAGCCAAGGGCTAGCGGGGGGGCGAAGGAGGGTTCACAATGAGCAGTTCTTC
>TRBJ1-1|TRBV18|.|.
CASSDTRDTEAFF
TGTGCCAGCTCAGACACCAGGGACACTGAAGCTTTCTTT
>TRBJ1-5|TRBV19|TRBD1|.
CASTQGAQPQHF
TGTGCCAGTACGCAGGGGGCTCAGCCCCAGCATTTT
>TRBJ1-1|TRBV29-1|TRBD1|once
CSARTGGNTEAFF
TGCAGCGCCCGAACAGGGGGTAACACTGAAGCTTTCTTT
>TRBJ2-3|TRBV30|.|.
CAWSKGGADTQYF
TGTGCCTGGAGTAAGGGAGGCGCAGATACGCAGTATTTT
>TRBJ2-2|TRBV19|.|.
CASSEQPNTGELFF
TGTGCCAGTAGTGAACAGCCGAACACCGGGGAGCTGTTTTTT
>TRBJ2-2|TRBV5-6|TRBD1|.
CASSFQGATVAGELFF
TGTGCCAGCAGCTTTCAGGGGGCCACGGTCGCCGGGGAGCTGTTTTTT
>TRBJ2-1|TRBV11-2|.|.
CASSFYYGGRDEQFF
TGTGCCAGCAGCTTTTATTACGGGGGACGGGATGAGCAGTTCTTC
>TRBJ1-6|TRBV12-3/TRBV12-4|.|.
CASSLLSSPLHF
TGTGCCAGCAGTTTATTGAGTTCACCCCTCCACTTT
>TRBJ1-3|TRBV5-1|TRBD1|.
CASSLGTGAGNTIYF
TGCGCCAGCAGCTTGGGGACAGGGGCTGGAAACACCATATATTTT
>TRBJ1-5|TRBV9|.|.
CASSVGSGSNQPQHF
TGTGCCAGCAGCGTAGGATCAGGGAGCAATCAGCCCCAGCATTTT
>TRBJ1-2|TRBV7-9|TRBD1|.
CASSNEFGQGESYTF
TGTGCCAGCAGCAACGAGTTCGGACAGGGGGAAAGCTACACCTTC
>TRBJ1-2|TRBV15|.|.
CATSIPLDGNYGYTF
TGTGCCACCAGCATCCCCCTAGACGGCAACTATGGCTACACCTTC
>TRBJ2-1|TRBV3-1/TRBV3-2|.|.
CASSLRDFYNEQFF
TGTGCCAGCAGTCTCCGGGACTTTTACAATGAGCAGTTCTTC
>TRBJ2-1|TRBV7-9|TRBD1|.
CASSTTGGVDGNEQFF
TGTGCCAGCAGCACTACAGGGGGCGTCGATGGGAATGAGCAGTTCTTC
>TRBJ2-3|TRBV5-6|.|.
CASSLGADTDTQYF
TGTGCCAGCAGCTTGGGGGCAGACACAGATACGCAGTATTTT